This section outlines one T cell receptor beta chain sequence together with its context. This specimen comes from a study of blood T cell repertoires in COVID-19. On the study more broadly: Sites across the United States, Italy and Spain contributed samples from acute and convalescent COVID-19. PBMCs, B-cell-depleted T cells, or T cells were the source of the cDNA or gDNA that made up the material.

Data came from immunoSEQ multiplex PCR; TCRdb stores just in-frame clones and leaves some out. The sample lists about 98,000 clones, roughly 82% occurring once. The CDR3 extends over 13 amino acids. CDR1 MNHEY and CDR2 SVGAGI come from the germline V gene. After removal of 6 bases from V and 7 bases from J, the junction contained 5 bases not matched to a gene. The TCR sequence derives from an elderly man with acute or convalescent COVID-19. This chain uses TRBV6-5 with TRBJ1-3; TRBD1 matches at 8 bases. The sequencing input was peripheral blood. The CDR3 spells CASRAGGLNTIYF. The DNA for the CDR3 is TGTGCCAGCAGGGCAGGGGGCCTCAACACCATATATTTT.